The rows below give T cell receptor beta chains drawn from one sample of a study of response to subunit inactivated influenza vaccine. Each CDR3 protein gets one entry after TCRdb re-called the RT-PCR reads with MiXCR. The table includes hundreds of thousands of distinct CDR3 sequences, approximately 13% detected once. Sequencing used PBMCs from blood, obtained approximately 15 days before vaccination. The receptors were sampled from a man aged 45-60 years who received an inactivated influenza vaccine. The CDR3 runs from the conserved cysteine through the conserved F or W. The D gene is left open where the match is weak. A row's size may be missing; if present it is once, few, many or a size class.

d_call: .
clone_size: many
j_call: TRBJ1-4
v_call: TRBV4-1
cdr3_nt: TGCGCCAGCAGCAGGGCCCAGAAAACAACTAATGAAAAACTGTTTTTT
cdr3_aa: CASSRAQKTTNEKLFF

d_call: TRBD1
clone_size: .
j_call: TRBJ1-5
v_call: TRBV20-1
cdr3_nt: TGCAGTGCCCTGGGACAGGGGAATCAGCCCCAGCATTTT
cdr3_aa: CSALGQGNQPQHF

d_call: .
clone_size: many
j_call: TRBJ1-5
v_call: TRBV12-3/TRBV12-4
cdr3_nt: TGTGCCAGCAGCTTCCCTGGCCAGCCCCAGCATTTT
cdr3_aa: CASSFPGQPQHF

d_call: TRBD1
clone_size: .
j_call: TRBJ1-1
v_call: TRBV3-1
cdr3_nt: TGTGCCAGCAGCCCCTGGACAGGGGAGAACACTGAAGCTTTCTTT
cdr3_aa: CASSPWTGENTEAFF

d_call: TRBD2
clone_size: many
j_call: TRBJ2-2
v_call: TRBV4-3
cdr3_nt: TGCGCCAGCAGCCAAGATGGACCGGGGGGGGAGAACACCGGGGAGCTGTTTTTT
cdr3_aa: CASSQDGPGGENTGELFF

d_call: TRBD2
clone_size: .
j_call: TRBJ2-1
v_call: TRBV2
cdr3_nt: TGTGCCAGCAGTGAAGCTTTTCTAGCGGGAGGGCGTAATGAGCAGTTCTTC
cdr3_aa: CASSEAFLAGGRNEQFF

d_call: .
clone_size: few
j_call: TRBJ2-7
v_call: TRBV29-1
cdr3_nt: TGCAGCGTTGTCTCAAGGGGCCGGGTCGAGCAGTACTTC
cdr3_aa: CSVVSRGRVEQYF

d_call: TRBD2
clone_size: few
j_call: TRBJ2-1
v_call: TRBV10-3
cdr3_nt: TGTGCCTCGGGGGGAGGAAGGACTAGCGGACAATCCTACAATGAGCAGTTCTTC
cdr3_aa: CASGGGRTSGQSYNEQFF

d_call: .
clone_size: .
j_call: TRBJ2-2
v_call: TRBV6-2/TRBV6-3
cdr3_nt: TGTGCCAGCAGTTACGAAGGGACTTTTAACACCGGGGAGCTGTTTTTT
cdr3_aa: CASSYEGTFNTGELFF

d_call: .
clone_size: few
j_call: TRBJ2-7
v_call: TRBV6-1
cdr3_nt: TGTGCCAGCAGTGAAGCAGGTGGCATTGGCTACGAGCAGTACTTC
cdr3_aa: CASSEAGGIGYEQYF

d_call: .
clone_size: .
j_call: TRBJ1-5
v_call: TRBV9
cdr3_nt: TGTGCCAGCAGCTCTCTAAATAGCAATCAGCCCCAGCATTTT
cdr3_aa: CASSSLNSNQPQHF

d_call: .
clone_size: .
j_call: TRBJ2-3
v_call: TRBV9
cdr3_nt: TGTGCCAGCAGCGTAGGGGCCTCAGATACGCAGTATTTT
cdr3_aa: CASSVGASDTQYF

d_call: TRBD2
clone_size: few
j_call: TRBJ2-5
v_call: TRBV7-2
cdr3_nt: TGTGCCAGCAGAAGCGGGTGGCTAGCGGGCTCGGTGACCCAGTACTTC
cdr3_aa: CASRSGWLAGSVTQYF

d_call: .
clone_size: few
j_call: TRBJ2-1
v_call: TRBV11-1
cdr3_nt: TGTGCCAGCAGCTTAGACCGATCGGAGCAGTTCTTC
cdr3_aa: CASSLDRSEQFF

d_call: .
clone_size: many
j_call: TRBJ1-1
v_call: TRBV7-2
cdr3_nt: TGTGCCAGCAGCAAAGGACCGAACACTGAAGCTTTCTTT
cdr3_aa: CASSKGPNTEAFF

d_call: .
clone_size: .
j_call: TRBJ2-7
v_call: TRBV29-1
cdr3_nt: TGCAGCGTTGTGGGGAACCTCGGCGAGCAGTACTTC
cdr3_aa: CSVVGNLGEQYF